The 10 T cell receptor beta chains below come from one sample, sequenced in a study of regulatory T cells in long-lasting Graves disease. Building the TCR beta libraries relied on iRepertoire HTBI primers, and CDR3 regions underwent Arm-PCR. In TCRdb, the multiplex PCR reads were re-called with MiXCR into one record per CDR3 protein. The sample has a few hundred thousand distinct CDR3 sequences, 16% seen once; the top ten hold 30%. As to time point: newly diagnosed GD, antithyroid drugs for less than 3 months. The TCR library used RNA extracted from PBMCs. These data are also associated with another study on T cells in Graves' hyperthyroidism and ophthalmopathy.

The input for sequencing was peripheral blood mononuclear cells (PBMCs), taken at new diagnosis, from a patient treated with antithyroid drugs. These TCRs come from a man aged 40-49 years with Graves disease.

This clonotype was found many times. The chain uses TRBV7-3 and TRBJ2-5; D might be TRBD2 (5 bases). The CDR3 loop spans 13 amino acids. Trimming took 2 bases from V and 7 from J, leaving 11 bases between them. Germline CDR1 SGHTA, CDR2 FQGTGA. In nucleotides, the CDR3 is TGTGCCAGCAGCTTAGGACTCGTGGGGACCCAGTACTTC. As protein: CASSLGLVGTQYF.

This clonotype was seen a few times. This rearrangement joins TRBV18 to TRBJ2-3; tentative D call: TRBD1 (6 bases). Germline V gene data show CDR1 as KGHSH and CDR2 as LQKENI. V lost 5 bases and J 2 bases, leaving 14 bases between the germline ends. The CDR3 is 15 residues long. The CDR3 region is CASSVIQGTTDTQYF. For the CDR3, the DNA is TGTGCCAGCTCAGTTATCCAGGGGACCACAGATACGCAGTATTTT.

At least ten counts were recorded for this clonotype. The chain is built from TRBV28 and TRBJ2-3; tentatively, D is TRBD2 (6 bases). The CDR3 extends over 12 amino acids. Trimming took 5 bases from V and 7 from J, leaving 10 bases between them. Germline V lookup: CDR1 MDHEN, CDR2 SYDVKM. The CDR3 coding sequence is TGTGCCAGCAGTCTACTAGCTTATACGCAGTATTTT. It yields the protein CASSLLAYTQYF.

V gene TRBV7-2 combines with J gene TRBJ2-2; D is perhaps TRBD1 (6 bases). Germline CDR1 reads SGHTA; CDR2 reads FQGNSA. The CDR3 has 13 amino acids. The V and J ends lost 3 bases and 4 bases respectively, with 6 bases between them. The CDR3 DNA reads as TGTGCCAGCAGCTTGGACAGCACCGGGGAGCTGTTTTTT. Its protein product is CASSLDSTGELFF.

This clonotype was recorded many times. CDR3: CASSTTGNTEAFF. CDR3 in DNA: TGTGCCAGCAGCACTACAGGGAACACTGAAGCTTTCTTT. The chain couples TRBV7-9 to TRBJ1-1; weak D call: TRBD1 (5 bases). Germline V gene data show CDR1 as SEHNR and CDR2 as FQNEAQ (reference sequence). With 5 bases removed from V and 1 base from J, the gap between germline ends came to 8 bases. The CDR3 is made up of 13 amino acids.

This clonotype was counted many times. This chain links TRBV6-1 with TRBJ1-5, with a possible D match to TRBD1 (5 bases). The germline V and J ends were trimmed by 4 bases and 1 base, with 17 bases remaining between them. Germline CDR1 reads MNHNS; CDR2 reads SASEGT. The CDR3 totals 17 residues. In DNA, the CDR3 is TGTGCCAGCAGTGTGCTGGGACCCCGAGACAGCAATCAGCCCCAGCATTTT. Its protein product is CASSVLGPRDSNQPQHF.

The rearrangement links TRBV5-1 to TRBJ2-5; 8 nucleotides align to TRBD1. V was clipped by 3 bases and J by 3 bases; unmatched bases: 7. Germline V gene lookup returns CDR1 SGHRS and CDR2 YFSETQ. CDR3 length: 15 residues. CDR3 loop: CASSSAPGQEETQYF. The DNA for the CDR3 is TGCGCCAGCAGCTCTGCACCGGGACAGGAAGAGACCCAGTACTTC.

This clonotype was picked up many times. The chain is built from TRBV2 and TRBJ1-1; 8 bases line up with TRBD1. J was trimmed by 11 bases and V by 6 bases; bases with no gene match: 11. This CDR3 is built from 13 residues. The germline V gene has CDR1 SNHLY and CDR2 FYNNEI. CDR3 coding DNA: TGTGCCAGCAGAGGCGACAGGGGTAGTCGGGCTTTCTTT. As protein: CASRGDRGSRAFF.

This clonotype was seen ten or more times. The chain has TRBV5-1 and TRBJ1-1; D may be TRBD1 (6 bases). This CDR3 has 15 residues. Germline V gene sequence: CDR1 SGHRS, CDR2 YFSETQ. Trimming took off 3 bases at V and 0 bases at J, with 12 bases between the two ends. The DNA for the CDR3 is TGCGCCAGCAGCTCACAGGGTCGGATGAACACTGAAGCTTTCTTT. This codes for CASSSQGRMNTEAFF.

V usage is TRBV3-1 and J usage is TRBJ2-7, with 9 bases that match TRBD2. From germline, CDR1 is LGHDT and CDR2 YNNKEL (reference sequence). V lost 6 bases to trimming and J lost 2 bases; unmatched junction nucleotides: 5. This CDR3 contains 14 residues. CDR3 protein: CASSLASGTYEQYF. The CDR3 coding sequence is TGTGCCAGCAGTCTGGCTAGCGGGACCTACGAGCAGTACTTC.